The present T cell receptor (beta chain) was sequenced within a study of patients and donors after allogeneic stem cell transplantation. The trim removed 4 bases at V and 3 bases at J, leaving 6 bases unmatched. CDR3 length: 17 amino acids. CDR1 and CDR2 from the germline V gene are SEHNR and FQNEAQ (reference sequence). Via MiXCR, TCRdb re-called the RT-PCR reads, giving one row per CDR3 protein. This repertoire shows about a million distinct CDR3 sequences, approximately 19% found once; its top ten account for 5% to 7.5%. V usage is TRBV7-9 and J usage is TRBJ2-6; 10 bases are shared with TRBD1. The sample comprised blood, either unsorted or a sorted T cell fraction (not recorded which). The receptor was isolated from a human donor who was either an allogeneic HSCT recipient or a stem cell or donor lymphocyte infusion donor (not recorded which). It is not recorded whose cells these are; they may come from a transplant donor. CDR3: CASSWGDRGHGANVLTF. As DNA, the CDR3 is TGTGCCAGCAGCTGGGGGGACAGGGGACATGGGGCCAACGTCCTGACTTTC.